This TCR beta chain comes out of a study of blood T cell repertoires in COVID-19. The wider study: The United States, Italy and Spain provided the acute and convalescent COVID-19 samples. PBMCs, B-cell-depleted T cells, or T cells provided the cDNA or gDNA that made up the material.

Measured with immunoSEQ multiplex PCR; TCRdb has only the in-frame clones, and not every one. Counted here are roughly 180,000 clones, approximately 77% occurring once; the ten biggest clones make up under 12%. V was clipped by 0 bases and J by 1 base, with 14 bases between them. The CDR3 loop spans 17 amino acids. Germline V gene sequence: CDR1 SGHNT, CDR2 YYREEE (reference sequence). J is TRBJ1-5 and V is TRBV5-4; D remains ambiguous. Sequencing was performed on peripheral blood. The receptor's source is a woman older than 75 with active or convalescent COVID-19. CDR3 sequence reads: CASSLGIRIRSNQPQHF. For the CDR3, the DNA is TGTGCCAGCAGCTTGGGGATCAGGATTCGGAGCAATCAGCCCCAGCATTTT.